This T cell receptor (beta chain) was documented in a study of CD4 T cells in relation to SARS-CoV-2 and coronaviruses. Study overall: A couple of subjects were Hispanic; patients were roughly 8 males and a handful of females. Whole-study findings and limits: This crossreactivity analysis covered spike protein alone, no other viral proteins.

CDR3 length: 14 residues. CDR1 SGHTS and CDR2 YDEGEE come from the germline V gene. V was clipped by 4 bases and J by 6 bases; unmatched bases: 6. On this clone: The antigen remains unidentified.

Assay used: immunoSEQ multiplex PCR; TCRdb lists only in-frame clones, some missing. Of roughly 45,000 clones in the sample, over 70% are singletons; the top ten hold about 1.5%. V and J are TRBV5-8 and TRBJ2-1, with 8 nucleotides matching TRBD2. The sequencing input was naive CD4+ T cells from PBMCs, cultured in vitro. The subset was: naive CD4+ T cells isolated by negative enrichment. This clonotype originated in an adult with COVID-19. CDR3: CASSLRTSFNEQFF. In DNA form, the CDR3 reads TGTGCCAGCAGCCTTAGGACTAGCTTCAATGAGCAGTTCTTC.